This T cell receptor (beta chain) derives from a study of graft-versus-host responses after intestinal transplantation. For the study at large: Every recipient underwent anti-thymocyte globulin induction, then tacrolimus and steroids for 3 to 4 years.

Plated together were around 200,000 CFSE-labeled responder cells and around 200,000 irradiated, violet-dye-labeled stimulator cells. Post-reaction sorting isolated proliferating CFSE-low CD3+CD4+ and CD3+CD8+ responders. The CDR3 length is 12 residues. V gave up 7 bases and J gave up 1 base; unmatched junction bases: 4. Germline CDR1 reads SQVTM; CDR2 reads ANQGSEA. Sequencing was performed with immunoSEQ multiplex PCR; in TCRdb, only in-frame clones are kept and a portion is missing. This sample yields some 14,000 clones, of which roughly 35% are seen a single time; about 2% belongs to the top ten. This sample comprised alloreactive CD8+ T cells from a mixed lymphocyte reaction culture, obtained before intestinal transplant. Subset specified: CFSE-low proliferating T cells sorted from roughly 6-day pre-transplant mixed lymphocyte reaction (GvH or HvG direction). The J gene is TRBJ2-7, the V gene TRBV29-1; 7 nucleotides match TRBD1. This receptor was taken from a human patient who received an intestinal transplant. The chain's CDR3 is CSGETGSYEQYF. DNA for the CDR3: TGCAGCGGGGAGACAGGGTCCTACGAGCAGTACTTC.